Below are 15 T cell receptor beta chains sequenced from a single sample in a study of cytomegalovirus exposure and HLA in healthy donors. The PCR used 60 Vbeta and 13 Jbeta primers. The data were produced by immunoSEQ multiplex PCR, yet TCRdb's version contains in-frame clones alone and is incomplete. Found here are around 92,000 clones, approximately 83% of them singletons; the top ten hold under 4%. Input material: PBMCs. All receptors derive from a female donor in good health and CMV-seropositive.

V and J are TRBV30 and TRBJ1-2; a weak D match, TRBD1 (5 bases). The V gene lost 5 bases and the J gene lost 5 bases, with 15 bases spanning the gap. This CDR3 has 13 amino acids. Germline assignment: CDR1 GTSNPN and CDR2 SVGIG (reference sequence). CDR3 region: CAWQSRASYGYTF. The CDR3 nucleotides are TGTGCCTGGCAGTCCAGGGCCTCTTATGGCTACACCTTC.

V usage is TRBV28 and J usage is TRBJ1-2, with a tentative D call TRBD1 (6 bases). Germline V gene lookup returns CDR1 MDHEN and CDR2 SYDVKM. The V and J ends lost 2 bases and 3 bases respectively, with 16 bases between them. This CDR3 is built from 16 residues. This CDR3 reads CASSLPNRAPYYGYTF. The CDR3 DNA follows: TGTGCCAGCAGTTTACCGAACAGGGCCCCATACTATGGCTACACCTTC.

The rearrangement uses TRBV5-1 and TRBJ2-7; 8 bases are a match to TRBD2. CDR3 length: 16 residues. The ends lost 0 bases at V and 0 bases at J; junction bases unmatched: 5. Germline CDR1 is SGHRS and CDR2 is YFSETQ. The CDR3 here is CASSLVASGFSYEQYF. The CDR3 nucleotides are TGCGCCAGCAGCTTGGTGGCTAGCGGGTTCTCCTACGAGCAGTACTTC.

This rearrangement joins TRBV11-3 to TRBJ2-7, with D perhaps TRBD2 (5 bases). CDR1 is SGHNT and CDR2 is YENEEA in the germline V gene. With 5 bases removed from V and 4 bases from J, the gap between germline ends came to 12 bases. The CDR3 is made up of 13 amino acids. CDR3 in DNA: TGTGCCAGCAGCCCCCCAGGAGGTTACGAGCAGTACTTC. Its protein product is CASSPPGGYEQYF.

This chain's CDR3 is CASRRDRGLEGEAFF. The CDR3 region has the DNA TGTGCCAGCAGACGGGACAGGGGATTGGAGGGTGAAGCTTTCTTT. The rearrangement links TRBV6-5 to TRBJ1-1; TRBD1 agrees at 10 bases. CDR3 size: 15 residues. In germline, CDR1 is MNHEY, CDR2 SVGAGI. Losses at the gene ends were 6 bases for V and 7 bases for J; bases not matched to a gene: 11.

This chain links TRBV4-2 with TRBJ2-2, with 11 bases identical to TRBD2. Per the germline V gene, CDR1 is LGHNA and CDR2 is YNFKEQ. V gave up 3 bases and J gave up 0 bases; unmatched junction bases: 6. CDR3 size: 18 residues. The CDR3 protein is CASSHPGLAASNTGELFF. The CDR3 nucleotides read TGTGCCAGCAGCCACCCGGGACTAGCGGCTTCGAACACCGGGGAGCTGTTTTTT.

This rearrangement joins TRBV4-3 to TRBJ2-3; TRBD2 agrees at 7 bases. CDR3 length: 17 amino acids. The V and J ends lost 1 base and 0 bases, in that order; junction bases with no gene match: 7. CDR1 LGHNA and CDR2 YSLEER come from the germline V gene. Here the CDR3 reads CASSQVERGPSTDTQYF. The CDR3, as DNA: TGCGCCAGCAGCCAAGTTGAGCGGGGCCCTAGCACAGATACGCAGTATTTT.

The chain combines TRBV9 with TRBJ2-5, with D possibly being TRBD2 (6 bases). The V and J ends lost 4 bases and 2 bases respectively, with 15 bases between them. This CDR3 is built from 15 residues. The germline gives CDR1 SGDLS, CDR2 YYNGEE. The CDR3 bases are TGTGCCAGCAGCCCCCGACTTGCGGGGCAAGAGACCCAGTACTTC. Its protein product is CASSPRLAGQETQYF.

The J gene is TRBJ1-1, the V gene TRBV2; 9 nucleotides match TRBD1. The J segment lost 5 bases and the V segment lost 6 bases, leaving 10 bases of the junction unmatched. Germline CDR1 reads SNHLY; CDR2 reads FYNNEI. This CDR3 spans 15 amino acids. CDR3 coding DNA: TGTGCCAGCAGCGCTACGACAGGGGGAGGAACTGAAGCTTTCTTT. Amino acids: CASSATTGGGTEAFF.

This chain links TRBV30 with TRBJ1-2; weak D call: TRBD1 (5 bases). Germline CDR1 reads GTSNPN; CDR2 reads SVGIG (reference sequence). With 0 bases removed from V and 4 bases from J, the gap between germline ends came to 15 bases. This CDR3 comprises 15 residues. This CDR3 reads CAWSVLLGEGYGYTF. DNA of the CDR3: TGTGCCTGGAGTGTACTGTTGGGGGAGGGCTATGGCTACACCTTC.

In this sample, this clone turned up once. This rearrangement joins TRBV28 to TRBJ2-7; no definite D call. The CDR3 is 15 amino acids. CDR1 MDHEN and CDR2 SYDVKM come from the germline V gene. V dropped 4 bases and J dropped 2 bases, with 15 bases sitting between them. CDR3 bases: TGTGCCAGCAGTTATGGTTGGTCAGTTGCCTACGAGCAGTACTTC. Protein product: CASSYGWSVAYEQYF.

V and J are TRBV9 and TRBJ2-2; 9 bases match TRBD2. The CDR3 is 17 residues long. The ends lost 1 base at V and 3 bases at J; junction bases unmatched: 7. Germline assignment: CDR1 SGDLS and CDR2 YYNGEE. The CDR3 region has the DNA TGTGCCAGCAGCGTACCGCTGGAGCGGGAGGACACCGGGGAGCTGTTTTTT. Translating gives CASSVPLEREDTGELFF.

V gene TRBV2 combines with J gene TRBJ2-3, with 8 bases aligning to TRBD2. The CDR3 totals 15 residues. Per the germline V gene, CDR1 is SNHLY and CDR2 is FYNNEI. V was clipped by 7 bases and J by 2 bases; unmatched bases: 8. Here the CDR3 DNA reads TGTGCCAGCAATCCAGCGGGGGCACCCACAGATACGCAGTATTTT. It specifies CASNPAGAPTDTQYF.

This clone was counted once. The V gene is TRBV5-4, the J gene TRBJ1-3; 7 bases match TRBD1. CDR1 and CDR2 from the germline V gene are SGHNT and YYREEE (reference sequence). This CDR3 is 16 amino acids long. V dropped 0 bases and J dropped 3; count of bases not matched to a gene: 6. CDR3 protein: CASSLAGGIGGNTIYF. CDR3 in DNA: TGTGCCAGCAGCTTGGCAGGGGGGATCGGTGGAAACACCATATATTTT.

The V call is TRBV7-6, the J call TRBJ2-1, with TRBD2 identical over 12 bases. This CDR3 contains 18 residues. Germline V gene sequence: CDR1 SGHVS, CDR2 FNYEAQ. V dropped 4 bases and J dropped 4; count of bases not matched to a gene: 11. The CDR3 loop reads CASSSRPGTSGFYNEQFF. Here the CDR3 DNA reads TGTGCCAGCAGCTCGCGGCCCGGGACTAGCGGGTTTTACAATGAGCAGTTCTTC.